This T cell receptor beta chain was sequenced for a study of OX40 agonist ivuxolimab in advanced cancers. Study details: Among those enrolled, mean age was around 55 years (range roughly 23 to 85) and 75% to 85% were male. Study results and limitations: Among the lowest levels of clonal expansion were found in partial responders at 0.1-3.0 mg/kg.

Germline V lookup: CDR1 MNHNS, CDR2 SASEGT. V gave up 5 bases and J gave up 8 bases; unmatched junction bases: 6. CDR3 length: 14 amino acids. A note on this clone: The antigen is undetermined.

Repertoires were generated with immunoSEQ multiplex PCR, while TCRdb's copy carries only in-frame clones and drops some. This sample carries fewer than 30,000 clones, approximately 85% of them seen once, and the ten largest clones take 45% to 60%. The clonotype was recovered from an adult with an advanced solid tumor such as melanoma, head and neck, liver or kidney cancer. The sample in question was CD4+ or CD8+ T cells sorted from blood, obtained in a trial of the OX40 agonist ivuxolimab. The chain recombines TRBV6-1 with TRBJ1-4, with TRBD1 matching 9 bases. CDR3 protein: CASSNEQGAEKLFF. CDR3 DNA sequence: TGTGCCAGCAGTAACGAACAGGGGGCCGAAAAACTGTTTTTT.